The clone carrying this TCR beta chain was seen ten or more times. Its antigen remains unidentified. TCR alpha and TCR beta cDNA libraries carrying sample barcodes and UMIs were produced by 5'RACE using constant-segment primers. TCRdb ran MiXCR on the 5' RACE reads and lists one entry per CDR3 protein. The sample shows 110,000 or so distinct CDR3 sequences, approximately 22% of them seen only once. The sample originates from a study of T-cell memory formation after mild COVID-19. Study-level points and caveats: In pre-infection memory, a portion of responding clones appeared, which suggested that cross-reactive memory joined. Clones shrinking between day 15 and 85 showed a balanced CD4/CD8 split, and those that grew later tilted toward CD4+.

The CDR3 runs 14 residues. CDR1 is SGHRS, CDR2 YFSETQ, per germline. The V and J ends lost 5 bases and 0 bases respectively, with 9 bases between them. The sample comprised PBMCs or a T cell subset sorted from them (not recorded which). The rearrangement links TRBV5-1 to TRBJ2-1; D tentatively fits TRBD1 or TRBD2 (5 bases each). This sequence was found in a man between 18 and 35 years old who had mild COVID-19 (a few samples of this study predate the infection). Cell type and time point are not known. The CDR3: CASSGGPSYNEQFF. The CDR3, as DNA: TGCGCCAGCAGTGGGGGTCCCTCCTACAATGAGCAGTTCTTC.